This is a list of T cell receptor beta chains from one sample in a study of B cell selection in AIRE deficiency. Using immunoSEQ multiplex PCR, the repertoire was profiled, and TCRdb retains in-frame clones only, with some absent. The table records around 26,000 clones, 92% of them present only once. Sequenced material: CD4+CD25+ Tregs sorted from PBMCs. The receptors stem from a human donor in good health. Both conserved end residues are part of each CDR3. D genes are given only for firm matches. Clone size is shown for a subset of rows, as once, few, many or a class of expanded clone.

TRBD2 NA TRBJ2-6 TRBV19 TGTGCCAGTAGTATAGGGCAGCCGGGAGGCTCCGGGGCCAACGTCCTGACTTTC CASSIGQPGGSGANVLTF
NA NA TRBJ1-1 TRBV27 TGTGCCAGCAGTTTGGGTCGAGGAGATAGGGTGGGGGCTTTCTTT CASSLGRGDRVGAFF
NA NA TRBJ2-1 TRBV5-1 TGCGCCAGCAGCAGAGGACTGGATAATGAGCAGTTCTTC CASSRGLDNEQFF
NA NA TRBJ1-2 TRBV28 TGTGCCAGCAGTTTCGACGGGGCCCGCTATGGCTACACCTTC CASSFDGARYGYTF
TRBD1 NA TRBJ2-7 TRBV10-3 TGTGCCATCAGTGAGAGGACAGGGGGGTACGAGCAGTACTTC CAISERTGGYEQYF
NA NA TRBJ1-3 TRBV2 TGTGCCAGCAGTGACGGTCCTTTCTCTGGAAACACCATATATTTT CASSDGPFSGNTIYF
NA NA TRBJ1-5 TRBV5-5 TGTGCCAGCAGCTTGGAGGGCGGGGGTCAGCCCCAGCATTTT CASSLEGGGQPQHF
TRBD2 NA TRBJ2-1 TRBV5-1 TGCGCCAGCAGCTTTTCGGGGGGAACATACAATGAGCAGTTCTTC CASSFSGGTYNEQFF
NA NA TRBJ2-7 TRBV27 TGTGCCAGCAGTTTTGGGAGGGGGGGCTCCTACGAGCAGTACTTC CASSFGRGGSYEQYF
NA NA TRBJ2-5 TRBV5-6 TGTGCCAGCAGCTTGGGGATATACAGGACGGAGACCCAGTACTTC CASSLGIYRTETQYF
NA NA TRBJ2-7 TRBV19 TGTGCCAGCAGGAGGGTGGGGTCCTACGAGCAGTACTTC CASRRVGSYEQYF
NA once TRBJ1-6 TRBV5-4 TGTGCCAGCAGCCTCGACAGAAGCTCCTATAATTCACCCCTCCACTTT CASSLDRSSYNSPLHF
NA NA TRBJ2-3 TRBV29-1 TGCAGCGTTGGAGCGGGTCTCACAGATACGCAGTATTTT CSVGAGLTDTQYF
TRBD2 NA TRBJ2-1 TRBV7-2 TGTGCCAGCAGTTCTGGGACTAGCGGGGCCGATGAGCAGTTCTTC CASSSGTSGADEQFF
NA NA TRBJ2-3 TRBV19 TGTGCCAGTAGTCCGCCGGAAGGCACAGATACGCAGTATTTT CASSPPEGTDTQYF
NA NA TRBJ1-1 TRBV7-6 TGTGCCAGCAGCTTAGGAGAATACATGAACACTGAAGCTTTCTTT CASSLGEYMNTEAFF
NA NA TRBJ1-5 TRBV28 TGTGCCAGCAGTTTATTCCCCAACCCTCAGAAGCCCCAGCATTTT CASSLFPNPQKPQHF
NA NA TRBJ1-2 TRBV7-9 TGTGCCAGCAGCTTAGGGGGGGTAGGTTATGGCTACACCTTC CASSLGGVGYGYTF
NA NA TRBJ1-2 TRBV19 TGTGCCAGTAGTCCGTGGGCCAGGGCTAACTATGGCTACACCTTC CASSPWARANYGYTF
TRBD1 NA TRBJ2-1 TRBV5-1 TGCGCCAGCAGCCTGACAGGGGGAGATGAGCAGTTCTTC CASSLTGGDEQFF
NA NA TRBJ1-6 TRBV16 TGTGCCAGCAGCCTGGTGGACAGTAATTCACCCCTCCACTTT CASSLVDSNSPLHF
NA NA TRBJ1-5 TRBV19 TGTGCCAGTAGTCCCTGGACAGTCTCCAGCAATCAGCCCCAGCATTTT CASSPWTVSSNQPQHF
NA NA TRBJ1-4 TRBV28 TGTGCCAGCAGTTTCAATCCCCAGGGCGGGGAAAAACTGTTTTTT CASSFNPQGGEKLFF
TRBD1 NA TRBJ1-3 TRBV27 TGTGCCACCTCCCCCGGGACAGGAAGAAACACCATATATTTT CATSPGTGRNTIYF
TRBD1 NA TRBJ1-5 TRBV5-1 TGCGCCAGCAGCGCGGGGACAGGGAATCAGCCCCAGCATTTT CASSAGTGNQPQHF
NA once TRBJ1-2 TRBV7-9 TGTGCCAGCAGCCCCTGGAGGGTGTATGGCTACACCTTC CASSPWRVYGYTF
NA NA TRBJ1-6 TRBV2 TGTGCCAGCACCGGTGGTCAGGGGCGAAGTTATTCACCCCTCCACTTT CASTGGQGRSYSPLHF
TRBD1 NA TRBJ1-2 TRBV5-1 TGCGCCAGCAGCTTACGGGACAGGGTCTATGGCTACACCTTC CASSLRDRVYGYTF
NA NA TRBJ2-1 TRBV5-1 TGCGCCAGCAGCTTGGGAGGCCTTAGCTCCTACAATGAGCAGTTCTTC CASSLGGLSSYNEQFF
NA NA TRBJ2-7 TRBV5-5 TGTGCCAGCAGCGGATCCGGGACTTCCGCCTACGAGCAGTACTTC CASSGSGTSAYEQYF
TRBD1 NA TRBJ1-2 TRBV18 TGTGCCAGCTCAGGCGACAGGGCAAGCAACTATGGCTACACCTTC CASSGDRASNYGYTF
NA NA TRBJ1-2 TRBV6-5 TGTGCCAGCAGTTCTGGACGGTTTTATGGCTACACCTTC CASSSGRFYGYTF
NA once TRBJ2-3 TRBV7-6 TGTGCCAGCAGCTTACCAGGCCTCTCAGCTACGCAGTATTTT CASSLPGLSATQYF
NA NA TRBJ2-6 TRBV30 TGTGCCTGGAGTGTACTATGGGTGAGCAGTCCGAGCTCTGGGGCCAACGTCCTGACTTTC CAWSVLWVSSPSSGANVLTF
TRBD1 NA TRBJ2-3 TRBV10-3 TGTGCCATCAGTGAGTCGACAGGGACAGATACGCAGTATTTT CAISESTGTDTQYF
TRBD1 NA TRBJ2-1 TRBV5-5 TGTGCCAGCAGCTGGGGGGACAGGGTCGATGAGCAGTTCTTC CASSWGDRVDEQFF
NA NA TRBJ1-2 TRBV18 TGTGCCAGCTCACCACCGTGGCCGACCGGGTATGGCTACACCTTC CASSPPWPTGYGYTF
TRBD1 NA TRBJ1-2 TRBV2 TGTGCCAGTAGGGACAGCAACTATGGCTACACCTTC CASRDSNYGYTF
NA NA TRBJ1-5 TRBV2 TGTGCCAGCAGTTATGACAGTGGCAATCAGCCCCAGCATTTT CASSYDSGNQPQHF
NA NA TRBJ2-1 TRBV11-2 TGTGCCAGCAGCTCAAAGTTGGGGCAGTTCTTC CASSSKLGQFF
NA NA TRBJ2-3 TRBV18 TGTGCCAGCTCACCAAGACGGGAAGATACGCAGTATTTT CASSPRREDTQYF
TRBD1 NA TRBJ1-1 TRBV6-5 TGTGCCAGCAGTTACACTAGGACAGGGAACACTGAAGCTTTCTTT CASSYTRTGNTEAFF
NA NA TRBJ1-6 TRBV11-2 TGTGCCAGCAGCTTAGGAAGACCTACCGTTTCACCCCTCCACTTT CASSLGRPTVSPLHF
TRBD1 NA TRBJ1-4 TRBV6-5 TGTGCCAGCAGTCGGCAGGGGGCGGTTGAAAAACTGTTTTTT CASSRQGAVEKLFF
NA NA TRBJ2-3 TRBV30 TGTGCCTGGGACCGGGACCCCACAGATACGCAGTATTTT CAWDRDPTDTQYF
TRBD1 NA TRBJ1-2 TRBV19 TGTGCCATTCAAGGGACAGGGTGGAATGGCTACACCTTC CAIQGTGWNGYTF
NA once TRBJ2-7 TRBV6-5 TGTGCCAGCAGTTACATTGGGGTTGGGGGCGAGCAGTACTTC CASSYIGVGGEQYF
TRBD2 NA TRBJ2-7 TRBV7-2 TGTGCCAGCAGCTGGGGACTAGCGGGGGGGTCATATCTGTACTTC CASSWGLAGGSYLYF
NA NA TRBJ1-2 TRBV20-1 TGCAGTGCTAGAGACCAAAGGGGCTACACCTTC CSARDQRGYTF